This TCR beta chain originates from a study of blood T cell repertoires in COVID-19 (dated by TCRdb to the early 2020s). About the full investigation: Collaborator samples came from the United States, Italy and Spain and covered acute and convalescent phases of COVID-19. The material from the prospective study consisted of cDNA or gDNA derived from T cells, B-cell-depleted T cells, or PBMCs. The samples were drawn from two sources: the first 160 participants of the ongoing ImmuneRACE study, and 1,254 subjects contributed by 6 global collaborators. Where HLA class I and class II types were available, the types were taken from metadata supplied by the sample provider, not from assay-based typing. A de-identified subject ID, COVID-19 status, age in years and sex were almost always included in the sample metadata. Deeply sampled blood TCRbeta repertoires from subjects exposed to, actively infected with, or recovered from COVID-19 were included in the dataset. The repertoires were made available in a free public database intended to serve as a resource for research on the immune response to SARS-CoV-2.

TCRbeta CDR3 regions were amplified from genomic DNA using the immunoSEQ Assay, a bias-controlled multiplex PCR. Turning to the authors' computational methods: Nucleated cell counts per sample were estimated from amplification of reference gene primers within the assay. To quantify the absolute abundance of each unique TCRbeta CDR3 rearrangement, sequence reads were collapsed and filtered. For each sample, productive Simpson clonality was calculated as the square root of Simpson's diversity index over productive rearrangements. Here the immuneACCESS table is served through TCRdb, limited to in-frame sequences with V and J called. Missing clones are a known gap in these copies; in checked studies unresolved V genes cover under half, and the rest lacks a known reason. D and trimming come from the DNA, and the V and J calls and clone size come from that table. Across this sample there are about 220,000 clones, with around 89% seen only once. The biggest ten clones account for about 3.5% of the sample.

The research as a whole found: Clinical and demographic metadata were provided uncurated, with the amount varying by source and participant.

A few counts support this clone. Its cognate antigen has yet to be identified. Nothing much larger sits one base from this clone, and base qualities are not available. Participants in the prospective study were aged roughly 18 to 100 years, lived in 20 to 30 United States geographic areas, and enrolled through a virtual design. In the prospective study, cohorts were assigned on the basis of participant-reported clinical history obtained from a screening survey and a study questionnaire. Mobile phlebotomists in the prospective study collected whole blood, serum and a nasopharyngeal or oropharyngeal swab from every participant. Additional blood draws and questionnaires over an approximately two-month period could optionally be provided by prospective study participants. Before DNA extraction, prospective study blood samples were shipped either frozen or at room temperature. This TCR came from a woman between 18 and 29 years old in a cohort exposed to, infected with or recovered from COVID-19 (not recorded which). The sequencing input was PBMCs or T cells enriched from blood (not recorded which).

The CDR3 reads CASSVRLAGEGDEQFF. The nucleotide sequence is given as TGTGCCAGCAGCGTACGGCTGGCGGGAGAGGGGGATGAGCAGTTCTTC. This chain is built from TRBV5-4 and TRBJ2-1; a weak D assignment points to TRBD2 (7 bases agree). The cysteine opens and the phenylalanine closes a CDR3 of 16 amino acids. The sequence is cut down to CDR3 DNA, 48 bases in frame from base 1. The CDR1 and CDR2 encoded by the germline V gene (reference sequence) are SGHNT and YYREEE. Trimming costs V 4 bases and J 8 bases, and their ends lie 22 bases apart.